This T cell receptor (beta chain) was recorded in a study of T cell responses to AZD1222 COVID-19 vaccine. In the study overall: Whether given at about 4 or about 12 weeks, second doses were pooled.

Assay used: immunoSEQ multiplex PCR; TCRdb lists only in-frame clones, some missing. This table has about 120,000 clones, roughly 90% appearing once. Whole-study results and caveats: As reported, nearly half of all spike-specific TCRs target variant regions that are unmutated.

Remarks on this clone: Its matching antigen is unknown.

V was pared by 4 bases and J by 5 bases, with 26 bases between. CDR3 length: 18 amino acids. Germline CDR1 and CDR2: SGHAT and FQNNGV. The J gene is TRBJ2-5, the V gene TRBV11-2, with no clear D. The TCR comes from an adult in good health. This material consisted of peripheral blood, taken on day 0 of AZD1222 vaccination. In nucleotides, the CDR3 is TGTGCCAGCAGCTCCCGATCTTTTATGTCCGTAATAGGCGAGACCCAGTACTTC. Translated, it gives CASSSRSFMSVIGETQYF.